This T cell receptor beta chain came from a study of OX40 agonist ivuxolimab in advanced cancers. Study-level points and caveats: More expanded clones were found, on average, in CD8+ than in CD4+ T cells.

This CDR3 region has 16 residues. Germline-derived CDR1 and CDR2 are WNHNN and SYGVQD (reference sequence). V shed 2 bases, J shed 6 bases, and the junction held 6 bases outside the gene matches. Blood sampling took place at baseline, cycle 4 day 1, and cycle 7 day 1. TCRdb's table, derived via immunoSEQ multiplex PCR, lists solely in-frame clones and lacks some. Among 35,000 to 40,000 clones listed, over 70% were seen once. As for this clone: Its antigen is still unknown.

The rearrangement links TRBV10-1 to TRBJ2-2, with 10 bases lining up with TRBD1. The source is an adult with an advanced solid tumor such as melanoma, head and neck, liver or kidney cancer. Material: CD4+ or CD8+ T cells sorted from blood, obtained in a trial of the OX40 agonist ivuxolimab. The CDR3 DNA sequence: TGCGCCAGCAGTGAGGCCAGGGACAGGGGCGCCGGGGAGCTGTTTTTT. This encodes CASSEARDRGAGELFF.